This T cell receptor beta chain stems from a study of shared clonotypes between healthy human individuals. Whole-study context: There were three CD4 naive, three CD4 memory, two CD8 naive and one CD8 memory plates per donor.

Comments on this clone: The antigen remains unidentified. This CDR3 is also generated by other DNA sequences in the sample.

Study findings and constraints: It was anticipated that sequencing depth would influence how many clonotypes donors shared.

In germline, CDR1 is SGHAT, CDR2 FQNNGV. This CDR3 has 11 residues. Trimming took off 3 bases at V and 5 bases at J, with 4 bases between the two ends. Assay used: immunoSEQ multiplex PCR; TCRdb lists only in-frame clones, some missing. The table shows some 2,100,000 clones, with almost 96% occurring only once. The chain couples TRBV11-2 to TRBJ2-5; D is uncertain. This clonotype was sampled from a man aged 18 to 29 in good health. Sequenced: naive CD4+ T cells sorted from blood. Sample subset: CD45RA+ positively selected. CDR3 nucleotide sequence: TGTGCCAGCAGCTTTGTGGAGACCCAGTACTTC. Its protein is CASSFVETQYF. Together with reference TRBV11-2 and TRBJ2-5, the CDR3 gives the full variable domain: EAGVAQSPRYKIIEKRQSVAFWCNPISGHATLYWYQQILGQGPKLLIQFQNNGVVDDSQLPKDRFSAERLKGVDSTLKIQPAKLEDSAVYLCASSFVETQYFGPGTRLLVL.